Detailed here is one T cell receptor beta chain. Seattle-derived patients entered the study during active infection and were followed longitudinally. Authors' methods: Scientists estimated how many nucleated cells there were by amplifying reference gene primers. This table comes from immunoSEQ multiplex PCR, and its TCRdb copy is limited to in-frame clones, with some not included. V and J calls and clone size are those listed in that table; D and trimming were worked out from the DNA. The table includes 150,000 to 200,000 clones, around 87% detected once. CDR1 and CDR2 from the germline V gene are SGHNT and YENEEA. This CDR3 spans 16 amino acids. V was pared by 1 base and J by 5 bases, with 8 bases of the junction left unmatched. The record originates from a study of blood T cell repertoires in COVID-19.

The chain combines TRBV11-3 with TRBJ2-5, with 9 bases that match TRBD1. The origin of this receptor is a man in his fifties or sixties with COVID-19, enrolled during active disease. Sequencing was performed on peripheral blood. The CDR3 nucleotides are TGTGCCAGCAGCTTAGGGACAGGGGTTTTGCGGGAGACCCAGTACTTC. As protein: CASSLGTGVLRETQYF.